This T cell receptor beta chain was obtained from a study of blood T cell repertoires in COVID-19. Across the whole study: Acute and convalescent COVID-19 samples came from the United States, Italy and Spain.

Germline-derived CDR1 and CDR2 are SGHAT and FQNNGV. Deletions cut 3 bases from V and 4 bases from J, with 15 bases between. The CDR3 extends over 15 amino acids. Authors' methods: Scientists estimated how many nucleated cells there were by amplifying reference gene primers. Produced via immunoSEQ multiplex PCR; TCRdb's table is partial and in-frame only. Clone size and V and J calls were adopted from that table, with D and trimming inferred from the DNA. Here the sample spans about 130,000 clones, 65% to 85% being singletons. Sequenced material: peripheral blood. The sequence was obtained from a man aged 65 to 85 with acute or convalescent COVID-19. V gene TRBV11-2 combines with J gene TRBJ1-2; no firm D call. The chain's CDR3 is CASSLGFEGPYGYTF. The DNA of the CDR3 is TGTGCCAGCAGCTTGGGGTTCGAGGGTCCCTATGGCTACACCTTC.